This T cell receptor (beta chain) was sequenced for a study of T cell responses to AZD1222 COVID-19 vaccine (dated by TCRdb to the early 2020s). A note on the overall study: AZD1222 recipients whose second dose came at about 4 weeks and those whose second dose came at about 12 weeks were combined into one group, since spike-specific TCR depth and breadth did not differ between the two schedules. A total of 233 trial participants underwent TCR sequencing, of whom under 220 had received two doses of AZD1222 and some 26 had received two doses of the MenACWY control vaccine. Trial participants were enrolled by age into 18-55, 56-69 and 70-plus year subgroups, with 148, 28 and 57 TCR-sequenced participants respectively.

The CDR3 regions of human TCRbeta chains were analyzed by immunosequencing. Per the original workflow: TCRs in the repertoires were matched against a reference library of SARS-CoV-2-specific TCRs that had been generated with the MIRA antigen-specificity platform. Breadth was defined as the fraction of unique TCRs that were SARS-CoV-2-associated. Depth was defined as the fraction of total T cells that were SARS-CoV-2-associated. Each spike-specific TCR was assigned to its reactive spike region and to a CD4 or CD8 class using the MIRA data. Log10-transformed breadth and depth values were compared by one-way ANOVA with Sidak's multiple comparisons tests. TCRdb retrieved this table from immuneACCESS and kept in-frame rearrangements only. Not all clones are present; in checked studies, unresolved V genes account for under half, and no reason is known for the remainder. From that table come the V and J calls and clone size; the DNA was used to work out D and trimming. This sample comprises approximately 110,000 clones, 70% to 90% of them detected only once. The ten most abundant clones make up 4.5% to 6% of the sample.

Turning to this clone: Its antigen is currently not known. Base-call qualities are not available, and no considerably larger clone is one nucleotide away.

Read against the paper, the sample's time point label means: baseline before first vaccination. The vaccinee samples were drawn from two UK trials, COV001 and COV002, one of which was a single-blind randomized controlled phase 2/3 trial testing AZD1222 (ChAdOx1 nCoV-19) in healthy adults. For TCRbeta chain sequencing, PBMC samples were collected from trial participants at day 0 and at day 28 after the second dose. Measured from the cysteine to the phenylalanine, the CDR3 is 18 residues long. Just CDR3 DNA is preserved here, 54 bases in frame from base 1. The junction carries 17 bases between V and J, which are trimmed by 3 bases and 0 bases respectively. CDR1 MDHEN and CDR2 SYDVKM were looked up in the germline V gene. Overall results and qualifications from the work: Nearly half of unique spike-specific TCRs reportedly recognized epitopes outside regions mutated in the B.1.351 and B.1.1.7 variants. In the small 56-69-year group, the increase in depth fell short of significance, most likely because of low power. The vaccine-associated CD4 TCRs covered the entire spike protein, and the dominant responses fell in regions 160-218 and 743-854. Because no day 14 peak-response samples were available, the repertoires could be characterized only after the peak T cell response. Spike-specific TCR breadth and depth rose significantly after two AZD1222 doses compared with day 0 and with MenACWY recipients. Conclusions about previously exposed vaccinees are limited, since just 5 to 7 AZD1222 recipients were seropositive for SARS-CoV-2 at baseline. Participants were mostly white British and included more females than males, and it was suggested by the authors that clonal diversity may have been underestimated.

The chain is assembled from TRBV28 and TRBJ1-4; the D gene is not confidently resolved. The sample consisted of peripheral blood, taken on day 0 of AZD1222 vaccination. This clonotype was obtained from an adult in good health. The CDR3 protein sequence reads: CASSFRVASKATNEKLFF. At the DNA level, the sequence is TGTGCCAGCAGTTTTAGGGTGGCAAGTAAAGCAACTAATGAAAAACTGTTTTTT.